The 30 T cell receptor beta chains below all came from one sample that was sequenced in a study of blood T cell repertoires in COVID-19. TCRdb's copy holds only in-frame clones and misses some; the assay was immunoSEQ multiplex PCR. Of under 60,000 clones in the sample, about nine tenths were seen once. Specimen: peripheral blood. Source of these receptors: a human donor with acute or convalescent COVID-19. The donor label of this sample is uncertain.

The chain has TRBV6-6 and TRBJ1-5; 9 nucleotides match TRBD1. V shed 3 bases and J 4 bases; nucleotides not matched to a gene: 1. From germline, CDR1 is MNHNY and CDR2 SVGAGI (reference sequence). The CDR3 spans 14 residues. The CDR3 here is CASSYGQGNQPQHF. The CDR3 DNA reads TGTGCCAGCAGTTATGGACAGGGGAATCAGCCCCAGCATTTT.

This clone has only a few counts. The rearrangement joins TRBV7-9 to TRBJ1-1, with 7 bases aligning to TRBD1. Losses at the gene ends were 5 bases for V and 2 bases for J; bases not matched to a gene: 5. The CDR3 spans 14 residues. Germline V gives CDR1 SEHNR, CDR2 FQNEAQ (reference sequence). The CDR3 reads CASSADRTNTEAFF. CDR3 in DNA: TGTGCCAGCAGCGCGGACAGGACAAACACTGAAGCTTTCTTT. The variable domain in full, completed from reference TRBV7-9 and TRBJ1-1, reads DTGVSQNPRHKITKRGQNVTFRCDPISEHNRLYWYRQTLGQGPEFLTYFQNEAQLEKSRLLSDRFSAERPKGSFSTLEIQRTEQGDSAMYLCASSADRTNTEAFFGQGTRLTVV.

The chain combines TRBV6-1 with TRBJ2-3; TRBD1 might be the D (5 bases). The germline CDR1 and CDR2 sequences are MNHNS and SASEGT. V was clipped by 1 base and J by 2 bases, with 10 bases between them. This CDR3 is built from 15 residues. The CDR3 coding sequence is TGTGCCAGCAGTGAAGTGGCAGGGCCCACAGATACGCAGTATTTT. It specifies CASSEVAGPTDTQYF.

The J gene is TRBJ2-6, the V gene TRBV19, with D unclear. The germline gives CDR1 LNHDA, CDR2 SQIVND (reference sequence). The CDR3 loop spans 14 amino acids. Trimming shortened V by 4 bases and J by 0 bases, and 4 bases separated the two germline ends. The CDR3 nucleotides read TGTGCCAGTAGTACCCGCTCTGGGGCCAACGTCCTGACTTTC. This sequence encodes CASSTRSGANVLTF.

The J gene is TRBJ1-5, the V gene TRBV20-1; D is possibly TRBD1 (5 bases). With 3 bases removed from V and 4 bases from J, the gap between germline ends came to 10 bases. The CDR3 is 13 amino acids. Germline-derived CDR1 and CDR2 are DFQATT and SNEGSKA (reference sequence). The chain's CDR3 is CSASFGGNQPQHF. CDR3 bases: TGCAGTGCTAGTTTCGGGGGGAATCAGCCCCAGCATTTT.

This chain uses TRBV3-1 (or the pseudogene TRBV3-2) with TRBJ1-1; TRBD1 aligns across 11 bases. Trimming took 5 bases from V and 4 from J; bases not matched to a gene: 6. CDR1 LGHDT and CDR2 YNNKEL come from the germline V gene (reference sequence). This CDR3 comprises 15 residues. CDR3 in amino acids: CASSARDRGSTEAFF. The CDR3 DNA reads as TGTGCCAGCAGCGCCCGGGACAGGGGGAGCACTGAAGCTTTCTTT.

The chain carries TRBV5-4 and TRBJ1-6, with TRBD1 matching 7 bases. V dropped 5 bases and J dropped 7; count of bases not matched to a gene: 9. CDR1 SGHNT and CDR2 YYREEE come from the germline V gene (reference sequence). The CDR3 sequence is 15 residues long. The CDR3 DNA reads TGTGCCAGCAGTGGTCAGACAGGGAGCAATTCACCCCTCCACTTT. This gives the protein CASSGQTGSNSPLHF.

This rearrangement joins TRBV3-1 (or the pseudogene TRBV3-2) to TRBJ1-4, with 8 bases that match TRBD1. This CDR3 has 15 residues. CDR1 and CDR2 from the germline V gene are LGHDT and YNNKEL (reference sequence). The ends lost 8 bases at V and 10 bases at J; junction bases unmatched: 15. The CDR3 region has the DNA TGTGCCAGCGCCAAATTGGGACAGGTGGTGGGAAAACTGTTTTTT. Residues: CASAKLGQVVGKLFF.

This rearrangement joins TRBV27 to TRBJ1-4; TRBD1 matches at 7 bases. Germline V gene data show CDR1 as MNHEY and CDR2 as SMNVEV (reference sequence). The ends lost 2 bases at V and 0 bases at J; junction bases unmatched: 3. The length of the CDR3 is 16 residues. This chain's CDR3 is CASSLERGPTNEKLFF. CDR3 in DNA: TGTGCCAGCAGTTTAGAAAGGGGGCCAACTAATGAAAAACTGTTTTTT.

The genes are TRBV5-4 and TRBJ1-6, with D uncertain. V lost 7 bases and J lost 13, with 12 bases in between. This CDR3 contains 11 residues. In germline, CDR1 is SGHNT, CDR2 YYREEE (reference sequence). CDR3 DNA: TGTGCCAGCGGGAGAGGTTCGCCCCTCCACTTT. Its translation is CASGRGSPLHF.

V gene TRBV6-5 combines with J gene TRBJ1-1; a possible D gene is TRBD1 (5 bases). V lost 5 bases and J lost 0, with 10 bases in between. Germline V gives CDR1 MNHEY, CDR2 SVGAGI. The CDR3 is made up of 14 amino acids. The CDR3 sequence is CASSRGRLNTEAFF. For the CDR3, the DNA is TGTGCCAGCAGTAGGGGTAGATTGAACACTGAAGCTTTCTTT.

This chain joins TRBV2 and TRBJ1-2, with 7 positions matching TRBD1. Per the germline V gene, CDR1 is SNHLY and CDR2 is FYNNEI. V lost 3 bases to trimming and J lost 3 bases; unmatched junction nucleotides: 16. The CDR3 loop spans 18 amino acids. The CDR3 reads CASSEREGAGDWDYGYTF. The CDR3 DNA reads TGTGCCAGCAGTGAGAGAGAGGGGGCAGGGGATTGGGACTATGGCTACACCTTC.

This chain connects TRBV27 to TRBJ2-1; TRBD2 aligns across 10 bases. The V gene end was trimmed by 4 bases and the J gene end by 6 bases; junction bases not matched to a gene: 6. The CDR3 runs 15 residues. CDR1 is MNHEY and CDR2 is SMNVEV in the germline V gene (reference sequence). CDR3 sequence: CASSSAGGPSNEQFF. CDR3 DNA sequence: TGTGCCAGCAGTTCAGCGGGGGGGCCCTCCAATGAGCAGTTCTTC.

V is TRBV29-1 and J is TRBJ2-7; 8 bases map to TRBD1. Trimming cost V 4 bases and J 4 bases; bases outside gene matches: 6. The CDR3 loop spans 13 amino acids. Germline V CDR1 and CDR2: SQVTM, ANQGSEA. The CDR3 DNA reads TGCAGCGTTGGACAGGGGAGGAATTACGAGCAGTACTTC. Residues: CSVGQGRNYEQYF.

The V and J genes are TRBV11-3 and TRBJ2-3; D gene unclear. Between the trimmed V and J ends, which lost 4 bases and 0 bases, there was a span of 2 bases. This CDR3 is 12 amino acids long. Germline loops: CDR1 SGHNT, CDR2 YENEEA. This CDR3 is CASSSSTDTQYF. The CDR3, as DNA: TGTGCCAGCAGCTCTAGCACAGATACGCAGTATTTT.

The CDR3 here is CASSLVGGQGTTNTGELFF. Here the CDR3 DNA reads TGTGCCAGCAGCTTAGTGGGGGGACAGGGGACTACGAACACCGGGGAGCTGTTTTTT. The rearrangement joins TRBV7-8 to TRBJ2-2, with 10 bases lining up with TRBD1. In germline, CDR1 is SGHVS, CDR2 FQNEAQ. The CDR3 is 19 amino acids. The trim removed 1 base at V and 0 bases at J, leaving 8 bases unmatched. The whole variable domain, remainder taken from reference TRBV7-8 and TRBJ2-2, is GAGVSQSPRYKVAKRGQDVALRCDPISGHVSLFWYQQALGQGPEFLTYFQNEAQLDKSGLPSDRFFAERPEGSVSTLKIQRTQQEDSAVYLCASSLVGGQGTTNTGELFFGEGSRLTVL.

The chain employs TRBV15 and TRBJ2-1, with TRBD2 identical over 10 bases. The length of the CDR3 is 17 residues. V shed 3 bases and J 0 bases; nucleotides not matched to a gene: 5. Germline V lookup: CDR1 LNHNV, CDR2 YYDKDF (reference sequence). The CDR3 DNA sequence: TGTGCCACCAGCAGGCGGACTAGCGGTCACTCCTACAATGAGCAGTTCTTC. Amino acid sequence: CATSRRTSGHSYNEQFF.

The chain couples TRBV7-8 to TRBJ2-1, with D maybe TRBD2 (8 bases). CDR3 length equals 16 residues. The V and J ends lost 4 bases and 8 bases respectively, with 21 bases between them. CDR1 is SGHVS and CDR2 is FQNEAQ in the germline V gene. CDR3 coding DNA: TGTGCCAGCAGCTGGACAGGCGGGGGGCGAGGCGATGAGCAGTTCTTC. Translation: CASSWTGGGRGDEQFF.

J is TRBJ1-2 and V is TRBV3-1 (or the pseudogene TRBV3-2), with 12 positions matching TRBD1. The CDR3 is 16 residues long. The junction had 11 bases not matched to a gene; V was cut back by 4 bases and J by 8 bases. Germline values: CDR1 LGHDT, CDR2 YNNKEL (reference sequence). CDR3 loop: CASSRVLGQGAQGYTF. DNA of the CDR3: TGTGCCAGCAGCCGGGTCCTGGGACAGGGGGCACAGGGCTACACCTTC.

This clone was picked up one time. The chain combines TRBV6-5 with TRBJ1-2; D may be TRBD1 (5 bases). The V gene's germline CDR1 is MNHEY and CDR2 SVGAGI. This CDR3 region has 14 residues. Between the trimmed V and J ends, which lost 8 bases and 4 bases, there was a span of 17 bases. The CDR3 DNA follows: TGTGCCAGCGCCCCTGGCTCAGGGCCCTATGGCTACACCTTC. Translation gives CASAPGSGPYGYTF.

J is TRBJ2-2 and V is TRBV10-3; TRBD2 is a possible D gene (6 bases). V lost 7 bases to trimming and J lost 5 bases, with 11 bases between them. Germline CDR1 is ENHRY and CDR2 is SYGVKD. This CDR3 contains 13 residues. Here the CDR3 reads CAIKTRRTGELFF. The CDR3 bases are TGTGCCATCAAGACTAGGAGGACCGGGGAGCTGTTTTTT.

V gene TRBV14 combines with J gene TRBJ1-1; D perhaps matches TRBD1 (5 bases). Germline V gene sequence: CDR1 SGHDN, CDR2 FVKESK. This CDR3 contains 16 residues. V was pared by 0 bases and J by 0 bases, with 11 bases between. The CDR3 sequence is CASSQDWGGVNTEAFF. CDR3 bases: TGTGCCAGCAGCCAAGATTGGGGAGGGGTGAACACTGAAGCTTTCTTT.

The V and J genes are TRBV7-2 and TRBJ2-2; 9 nucleotides agree with TRBD1. Germline V gives CDR1 SGHTA, CDR2 FQGNSA. This CDR3 spans 16 amino acids. The junction had 7 bases not matched to a gene; V was cut back by 4 bases and J by 4 bases. The CDR3, as DNA: TGTGCCAGCAGCTCATACAGGGGGCATAGCACCGGGGAGCTGTTTTTT. Translating it yields CASSSYRGHSTGELFF.

This clone appeared once. This chain connects TRBV12-3 or TRBV12-4 to TRBJ2-7; D possibly corresponds to TRBD1 (6 bases). Trimming removed 6 bases from V and 3 bases from J, with 12 bases in between. The CDR3 is made up of 13 amino acids. CDR3 sequence: CASRPNRDYEQYV. In DNA, the CDR3 is TGTGCCAGCAGGCCCAACAGGGACTACGAGCAGTACGTC.

The gene calls are TRBV3-1 (or the pseudogene TRBV3-2) and TRBJ2-4; 8 bases fit TRBD2. Per the germline V gene, CDR1 is LGHDT and CDR2 is YNNKEL (reference sequence). V shed 0 bases and J 1 base; nucleotides not matched to a gene: 8. This CDR3 contains 18 residues. Here the CDR3 reads CASSQELPGLGAKNIQYF. CDR3 nucleotide sequence: TGTGCCAGCAGCCAAGAACTTCCGGGACTAGGGGCCAAAAACATTCAGTACTTC.

This clone showed up just once. The chain is built from TRBV3-1 (or the pseudogene TRBV3-2) and TRBJ2-1; TRBD2 matches at 14 bases. This CDR3 is 17 amino acids long. Per the germline V gene, CDR1 is LGHDT and CDR2 is YNNKEL (reference sequence). The ends lost 3 bases at V and 9 bases at J; junction bases unmatched: 10. The CDR3 DNA reads as TGTGCCAGCAGCCAGGTGACTAGCGGGGGGGCCCGGGTTGAGCAGTTCTTC. Translating gives CASSQVTSGGARVEQFF.

This clone was detected only once. The rearrangement links TRBV6-1 to TRBJ2-7; D is ambiguous. Germline CDR1 and CDR2: MNHNS and SASEGT. V was cut by 2 bases and J by 5 bases, with 4 bases left in between. The CDR3 spans 11 residues. As DNA, the CDR3 is TGTGCCAGCAGTGAATCTGACGAGCAGTACGTC. It is translated as CASSESDEQYV.

The chain employs TRBV14 and TRBJ2-1; a possible D gene is TRBD2 (5 bases). V was shortened by 0 bases and J by 2 bases, with 11 bases between the two germline ends. Germline lookup yields CDR1 SGHDN and CDR2 FVKESK. The CDR3 is 16 residues long. The DNA of the CDR3 is TGTGCCAGCAGCCAAGACCTCGGGGTCGCCTACAATGAGCAGTTCTTC. It codes for CASSQDLGVAYNEQFF.

The rearrangement uses TRBV20-1 and TRBJ2-5, with 14 bases aligning to TRBD2. Germline CDR1 DFQATT, CDR2 SNEGSKA (reference sequence). This CDR3 has 18 amino acids. V trimming: 3 bases; J trimming: 4 bases; junction bases outside the gene matches: 13. The CDR3 DNA follows: TGCAGTGCTAGTCCTCATGGGGGGACTAGCGGGAGATCAGAGACCCAGTACTTC. Protein sequence: CSASPHGGTSGRSETQYF.

The chain couples TRBV10-1 to TRBJ2-3; 8 bases match TRBD1. The ends lost 6 bases at V and 1 base at J; junction bases unmatched: 9. This CDR3 has 16 amino acids. CDR1 WNHNN and CDR2 SYGVQD come from the germline V gene (reference sequence). CDR3 in amino acids: CASSEGQGLGTDTQYF. In DNA form, the CDR3 reads TGCGCCAGCAGCGAAGGACAGGGTCTCGGCACAGATACGCAGTATTTT.